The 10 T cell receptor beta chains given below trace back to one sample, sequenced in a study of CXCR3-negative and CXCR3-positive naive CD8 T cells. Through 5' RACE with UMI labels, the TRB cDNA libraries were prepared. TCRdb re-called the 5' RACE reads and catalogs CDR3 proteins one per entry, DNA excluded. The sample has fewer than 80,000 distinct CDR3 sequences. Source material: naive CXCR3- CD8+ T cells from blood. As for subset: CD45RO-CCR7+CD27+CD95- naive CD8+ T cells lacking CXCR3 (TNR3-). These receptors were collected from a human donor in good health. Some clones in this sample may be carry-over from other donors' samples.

This CDR3 reads CASSPSQQFTEAFF. This chain links TRBV7-8 with TRBJ1-1. The CDR3 has 14 residues. The germline V gene encodes CDR1 SGHVS and CDR2 FQNEAQ.

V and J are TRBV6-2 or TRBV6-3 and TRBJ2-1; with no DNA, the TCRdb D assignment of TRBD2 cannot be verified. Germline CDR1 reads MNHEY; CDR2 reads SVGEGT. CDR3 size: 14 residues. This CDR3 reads CASRLGGPHNEQFF.

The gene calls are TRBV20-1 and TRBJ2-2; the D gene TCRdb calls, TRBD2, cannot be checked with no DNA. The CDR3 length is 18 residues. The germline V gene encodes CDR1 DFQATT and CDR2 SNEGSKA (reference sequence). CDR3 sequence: CSARDDGVRAGDPGELFF.

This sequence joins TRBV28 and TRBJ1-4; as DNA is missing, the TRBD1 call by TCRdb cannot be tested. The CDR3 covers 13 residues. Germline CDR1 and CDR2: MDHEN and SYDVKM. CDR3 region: CASRKGALEKLFF.

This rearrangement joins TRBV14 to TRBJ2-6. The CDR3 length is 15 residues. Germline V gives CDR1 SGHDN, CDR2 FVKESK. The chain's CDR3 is CASSQGNPGANVLTF.

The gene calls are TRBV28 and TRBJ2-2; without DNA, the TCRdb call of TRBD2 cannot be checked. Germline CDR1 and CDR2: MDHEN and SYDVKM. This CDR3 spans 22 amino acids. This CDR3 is CASSLPTAGLAGGGTNTGELFF.

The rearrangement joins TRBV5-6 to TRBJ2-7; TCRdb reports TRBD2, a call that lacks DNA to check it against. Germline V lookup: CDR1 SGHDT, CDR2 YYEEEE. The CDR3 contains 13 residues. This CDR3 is CASSWGTSYEQYF.

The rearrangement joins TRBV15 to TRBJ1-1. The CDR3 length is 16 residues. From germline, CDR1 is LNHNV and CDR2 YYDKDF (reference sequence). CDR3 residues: CATSRDVLGVGTEAFF.

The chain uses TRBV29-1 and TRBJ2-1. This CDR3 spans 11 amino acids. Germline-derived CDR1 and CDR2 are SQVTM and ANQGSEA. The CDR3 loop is CSVVEFDEQFF.

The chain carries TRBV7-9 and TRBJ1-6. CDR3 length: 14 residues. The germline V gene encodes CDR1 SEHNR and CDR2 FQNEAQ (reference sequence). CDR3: CASTSVGGDSPLHF.